These 25 T cell receptor beta chains came from one sample sequenced in a study of blood T cell repertoires in COVID-19. Sequencing was performed with immunoSEQ multiplex PCR; in TCRdb, only in-frame clones are kept and a portion is missing. The sample has about 240,000 clones, 80% to 85% seen once. Input material: peripheral blood. The receptors stem from a woman aged 55-75 years with active or convalescent COVID-19.

This rearrangement joins TRBV15 to TRBJ2-2, with D possibly matching TRBD2 (6 bases). There are 14 residues in the CDR3. The V gene's germline CDR1 is LNHNV and CDR2 YYDKDF (reference sequence). Trimming left V 6 bases short and J 4 bases short, with 12 bases between. CDR3 DNA: TGTGCCACCAGAATGACTAGTGGCACCGGGGAGCTGTTTTTT. Its protein is CATRMTSGTGELFF.

The chain has TRBV12-3 or TRBV12-4 and TRBJ1-2, with 7 bases matching TRBD1. V was pared by 5 bases and J by 2 bases, with 2 bases of the junction left unmatched. The length of the CDR3 is 13 residues. CDR3 DNA: TGTGCCAGCAGTCAGACAGGGAACTATGGCTACACCTTC. It translates to CASSQTGNYGYTF.

The genes are TRBV6-2 or TRBV6-3 and TRBJ1-5; the match to TRBD1 covers 7 bases. Germline-derived CDR1 and CDR2 are MNHEY and SVGEGT. The CDR3 extends over 20 amino acids. V lost 0 bases, J lost 2 bases, and 16 bases stayed unmatched. DNA of the CDR3: TGTGCCAGCAGTTACTCGGGAAGTTGGACAGGCCCGATTCGCAATCAGCCCCAGCATTTT. Residues: CASSYSGSWTGPIRNQPQHF.

The chain uses TRBV6-5 and TRBJ2-5; 8 bases fit TRBD1. CDR1 is MNHEY and CDR2 is SVGAGI in the germline V gene. The CDR3 is 14 amino acids. J gave up 5 bases and V 8 bases, and 10 bases lay outside the gene matches. CDR3 region: CASGVDRDRETQYF. Written as DNA, the CDR3 is TGTGCCAGCGGGGTGGACAGGGACAGGGAGACCCAGTACTTC.

J is TRBJ1-5 and V is TRBV15; D is undetermined. CDR3 length: 19 residues. Germline V gene lookup returns CDR1 LNHNV and CDR2 YYDKDF (reference sequence). The V end lost 0 bases, the J end lost 2 bases, and 20 bases lay between the germline ends. The CDR3 is CATSRDFSRGAQRNQPQHF. The CDR3 DNA is TGTGCCACCAGCAGAGATTTTTCCCGAGGAGCCCAACGCAATCAGCCCCAGCATTTT.

This chain uses TRBV19 with TRBJ1-5; no clear D gene. The V end lost 3 bases, the J end lost 0 bases, and 12 bases lay between the germline ends. The CDR3 sequence is 16 residues long. CDR1 and CDR2 (germline): LNHDA, SQIVND (reference sequence). The CDR3 region is CASSMSAAHSNQPQHF. The CDR3, as DNA: TGTGCCAGTAGTATGTCCGCGGCTCATAGCAATCAGCCCCAGCATTTT. Variable domain in full (rest from reference TRBV19 and TRBJ1-5): DGGITQSPKYLFRKEGQNVTLSCEQNLNHDAMYWYRQDPGQGLRLIYYSQIVNDFQKGDIAEGYSVSREKKESFPLTVTSAQKNPTAFYLCASSMSAAHSNQPQHFGDGTRLSIL.

The chain uses TRBV10-1 and TRBJ1-1, with a weak D call TRBD1 (5 bases). Germline CDR1 and CDR2: WNHNN and SYGVQD (reference sequence). V lost 8 bases, J lost 2 bases, and 15 bases lay in between. The CDR3 totals 14 residues. The CDR3 region has the DNA TGCGCCAGCCTTGAGCGGGGGAAAAACACTGAAGCTTTCTTT. It is translated as CASLERGKNTEAFF.

This sequence joins TRBV7-2 and TRBJ1-1; 9 bases align to TRBD1. Germline lookup yields CDR1 SGHTA and CDR2 FQGNSA. The CDR3 consists of 14 residues. With V trimmed by 4 bases and J by 5 bases, 5 bases remained unmatched. In nucleotides, the CDR3 is TGTGCCAGCAGCTCACAGGGGGCGCGAACTGAAGCTTTCTTT. Translated: CASSSQGARTEAFF.

The V and J genes are TRBV4-1 and TRBJ1-2, with a weak D call TRBD1 (6 bases). The CDR3 covers 15 residues. Trimming took off 3 bases at V and 4 bases at J, with 15 bases between the two ends. Germline V gene data show CDR1 as MGHRA and CDR2 as YSYEKL. The CDR3 nucleotides are TGCGCCAGCAGCCAGGCGGGGGGCTACGGCTATGGCTACACCTTC. It translates to CASSQAGGYGYGYTF.

The CDR3: CASSELGRYGYTF. The CDR3 DNA reads as TGTGCCAGCAGTGAATTAGGGAGGTATGGCTACACCTTC. This rearrangement joins TRBV25-1 to TRBJ1-2; no definite D call. The CDR3 covers 13 residues. Deletions cut 1 base from V and 5 bases from J, with 8 bases between. Germline V gives CDR1 MGHDK, CDR2 SYGVNS.

The V and J genes are TRBV12-3 or TRBV12-4 and TRBJ2-7; D is possibly TRBD1 (6 bases). This CDR3 is built from 13 residues. V lost 5 bases, J lost 6 bases, and 14 bases lay in between. CDR3 protein: CASSAGALGEQYF. The CDR3 DNA reads TGTGCCAGCAGTGCAGGGGCCCTTGGCGAGCAGTACTTC.

V is TRBV28 and J is TRBJ2-1; TRBD1 matches at 9 bases. The germline CDR1 and CDR2 sequences are MDHEN and SYDVKM. With V trimmed by 4 bases and J by 2 bases, 3 bases remained unmatched. CDR3 length: 15 amino acids. CDR3 sequence reads: CASSSTGGTYNEQFF. The CDR3 coding sequence is TGTGCCAGCAGTTCTACAGGGGGCACCTACAATGAGCAGTTCTTC.

This chain connects TRBV6-1 to TRBJ2-7; a possible D gene is TRBD1 (6 bases). The germline V gene encodes CDR1 MNHNS and CDR2 SASEGT. The CDR3 totals 13 residues. V lost 2 bases and J lost 7, with 12 bases in between. DNA of the CDR3: TGTGCCAGCAGTGAAACAGGGATGGGGGAGCAGTACTTC. This translates into CASSETGMGEQYF.

The V gene is TRBV27, the J gene TRBJ2-7, with D perhaps matching TRBD2 (6 bases). Germline loops: CDR1 MNHEY, CDR2 SMNVEV (reference sequence). V lost 2 bases and J lost 3, with 11 bases in between. CDR3 length equals 14 residues. Written as DNA, the CDR3 is TGTGCCAGCAGTTTACGGAGGGGTATCTACGAGCAGTACTTC. Translated: CASSLRRGIYEQYF.

The chain joins TRBV2 to TRBJ1-5; 9 nucleotides align to TRBD1. This CDR3 is built from 15 residues. V was pared by 7 bases and J by 6 bases, with 10 bases of the junction left unmatched. Germline V gene sequence: CDR1 SNHLY, CDR2 FYNNEI. The CDR3 is CASNRGQGSIQPQHF. CDR3 nucleotide sequence: TGTGCCAGCAACAGGGGACAGGGTTCGATTCAGCCCCAGCATTTT. Full variable domain (remainder filled in from reference TRBV2 and TRBJ1-5): EPEVTQTPSHQVTQMGQEVILRCVPISNHLYFYWYRQILGQKVEFLVSFYNNEISEKSEIFDDQFSVERPDGSNFTLKIRSTKLEDSAMYFCASNRGQGSIQPQHFGDGTRLSIL.

The rearrangement links TRBV27 to TRBJ1-1; 10 nucleotides line up with TRBD1. The junction had 2 bases not matched to a gene; V was cut back by 6 bases and J by 1 base. Germline assignment: CDR1 MNHEY and CDR2 SMNVEV (reference sequence). The CDR3 has 14 residues. Here the CDR3 DNA reads TGTGCCAGCAGGGGGACAGGGGAGAACACTGAAGCTTTCTTT. Protein: CASRGTGENTEAFF.

V and J are TRBV25-1 and TRBJ2-7; tentatively, D is TRBD2 (5 bases). V shed 5 bases and J shed 5 bases, with 13 bases lying between them. This CDR3 has 13 amino acids. Looked up from germline, CDR1 is MGHDK and CDR2 is SYGVNS. In nucleotides, the CDR3 is TGTGCCAGCAGTCGGCGGGCCGGTGACGAGCAGTACTTC. Amino acid sequence: CASSRRAGDEQYF.

The J gene is TRBJ2-1, the V gene TRBV11-2; D may be TRBD2 (7 bases). This CDR3 comprises 17 residues. V lost 3 bases and J 2 bases, leaving 17 bases between the germline ends. CDR1 is SGHAT, CDR2 FQNNGV, per germline. CDR3 nucleotide sequence: TGTGCCAGCAGCTTTACGACGGGGGGCAATCCCTACAATGAGCAGTTCTTC. It yields the protein CASSFTTGGNPYNEQFF. The variable domain in full, with the rest retrieved from reference TRBV11-2 and TRBJ2-1, is EAGVAQSPRYKIIEKRQSVAFWCNPISGHATLYWYQQILGQGPKLLIQFQNNGVVDDSQLPKDRFSAERLKGVDSTLKIQPAKLEDSAVYLCASSFTTGGNPYNEQFFGPGTRLTVL.

The chain has TRBV7-8 and TRBJ2-7, with 10 bases aligning to TRBD1. Germline loops: CDR1 SGHVS, CDR2 FQNEAQ. The CDR3 covers 14 residues. V gave up 5 bases and J gave up 3 bases; unmatched junction bases: 4. CDR3: CASSLGQGVYEQYF. The CDR3 DNA reads as TGTGCCAGCAGCCTCGGACAGGGGGTCTACGAGCAGTACTTC.

The chain recombines TRBV6-5 with TRBJ2-1; 10 nucleotides line up with TRBD2. The CDR3 has 15 residues. Germline V gives CDR1 MNHEY, CDR2 SVGAGI. Unmatched junction bases numbered 5, after V lost 5 bases and J lost 4 bases. CDR3 residues: CASSPGTSEYNEQFF. CDR3 nucleotides: TGTGCCAGCAGTCCCGGGACTAGCGAGTACAATGAGCAGTTCTTC.

The chain recombines TRBV10-3 with TRBJ2-3, with TRBD2 matching over 10 bases. Germline CDR1 ENHRY, CDR2 SYGVKD. The CDR3 extends over 19 amino acids. V gave up 0 bases and J gave up 3 bases; unmatched junction bases: 12. The CDR3 bases are TGTGCCATCAGTGAGTCGAAAGCGGGGGGGCCGATGGGAACAGATACGCAGTATTTT. Translation: CAISESKAGGPMGTDTQYF.

This chain uses TRBV7-3 with TRBJ2-2; D is unresolved. Between the trimmed V and J ends, which lost 6 bases and 1 base, there was a span of 6 bases. CDR1 and CDR2 (germline): SGHTA, FQGTGA. The CDR3 has 13 amino acids. The CDR3 coding sequence is TGTGCCAGCAGTGGGCAGAACACCGGGGAGCTGTTTTTT. Its protein product is CASSGQNTGELFF.

This chain connects TRBV18 to TRBJ2-2; possible D gene TRBD2, 6 bases. This CDR3 has 14 amino acids. V was clipped by 3 bases and J by 2 bases, with 7 bases between them. From germline, CDR1 is KGHSH and CDR2 LQKENI. The CDR3 protein is CASSPGLNTGELFF. The CDR3 DNA sequence: TGTGCCAGCTCACCGGGACTTAACACCGGGGAGCTGTTTTTT. The complete variable domain, with remaining parts taken from reference TRBV18 and TRBJ2-2, reads NAGVMQNPRHLVRRRGQEARLRCSPMKGHSHVYWYRQLPEEGLKFMVYLQKENIIDESGMPKERFSAEFPKEGPSILRIQQVVRGDSAAYFCASSPGLNTGELFFGEGSRLTVL.

The chain combines TRBV18 with TRBJ2-3, with 11 bases fitting TRBD2. The V gene's germline CDR1 is KGHSH and CDR2 LQKENI. Trimming at V came to 3 bases and at J to 4 bases, leaving 15 bases not matched to a gene. This CDR3 has 19 residues. CDR3 region: CASSPRASGGSASADTQYF. DNA of the CDR3: TGTGCCAGCTCACCCAGGGCTAGCGGGGGGTCTGCGAGCGCAGATACGCAGTATTTT.

The sample holds a few counts of this clone. The same CDR3 arises from other DNA sequences in this sample as well. V usage is TRBV19 and J usage is TRBJ1-4; 8 bases are shared with TRBD1. The ends lost 1 base at V and 8 bases at J; junction bases unmatched: 3. CDR3 length: 14 residues. CDR1 is LNHDA and CDR2 is SQIVND in the germline V gene (reference sequence). CDR3 region: CASSIGTGPEKLFF. The CDR3 bases are TGTGCCAGTAGTATAGGGACAGGGCCAGAAAAACTGTTTTTT.